These 25 T cell receptor beta chains originate from one sample sequenced in a study of T cells in Graves' hyperthyroidism and ophthalmopathy. Researchers took RNA transcripts and amplified the TCR beta CDR3 regions from them. An initial round of RT-PCR targeting the TCR CDR3 relied on the HTBI primer set. MiXCR was run by TCRdb on the multiplex PCR reads, yielding one entry per CDR3 protein. There are about 540,000 distinct CDR3 sequences in the sample; about 43% occur only once, and roughly 8.2% lies in the top ten. Input material: peripheral blood or thyroid tissue (not recorded which). These receptors were collected from a woman aged 18-29 years with Graves' hyperthyroidism.

J is TRBJ1-6 and V is TRBV2; D perhaps matches TRBD1 (6 bases). CDR1 and CDR2 from the germline V gene are SNHLY and FYNNEI. Deletions cut 6 bases from V and 0 bases from J, with 12 bases between. This CDR3 is 16 amino acids long. As DNA, the CDR3 is TGTGCCAGCAGGAACCAGGGGAGCTCCTATAATTCACCCCTCCACTTT. It yields the protein CASRNQGSSYNSPLHF.

The table lists this clonotype with a few counts. The CDR3 here is CASSDSGYYTGELFF. Here the CDR3 DNA reads TGTGCCAGTAGTGATTCAGGCTACTACACCGGGGAGCTGTTTTTT. The J gene is TRBJ2-2, the V gene TRBV19; D is uncertain. This CDR3 has 15 residues. V was cut by 5 bases and J by 3 bases, with 13 bases left in between. Germline values: CDR1 LNHDA, CDR2 SQIVND (reference sequence).

With respect to this clonotype: Just one base apart from a much larger clone, this may be a read error. The CDR3 loop is CASSESTYQPQHF. The CDR3 DNA follows: TGTGCCAGCAGTGAAAGCACTTATCAGCCCCAGCATTTT. The chain has TRBV2 and TRBJ1-5, with D uncertain. This CDR3 contains 13 residues. The germline CDR1 and CDR2 sequences are SNHLY and FYNNEI. V was cut by 2 bases and J by 5 bases, with 7 bases left in between. The full variable domain, in which reference TRBV2 and TRBJ1-5 provide the parts outside the CDR3, is EPEVTQTPSHQVTQMGQEVILRCVPISNHLYFYWYRQILGQKVEFLVSFYNNEISEKSEIFDDQFSVERPDGSNFTLKIRSTKLEDSAMYFCASSESTYQPQHFGDGTRLSIL.

This clonotype was seen more than once but under ten times. This chain joins TRBV19 and TRBJ2-3; TRBD2 is a possible D gene (6 bases). The CDR3 contains 13 residues. Germline assignment: CDR1 LNHDA and CDR2 SQIVND (reference sequence). The V gene lost 3 bases and the J gene lost 4 bases, with 8 bases spanning the gap. CDR3 sequence (DNA): TGTGCCAGTAGTATCGGGAGCCCAGATACGCAGTATTTT. It translates to CASSIGSPDTQYF.

This clonotype has ten or more counts. V is TRBV2 and J is TRBJ2-7; D may be TRBD1 (6 bases). The V gene lost 6 bases and the J gene lost 2 bases, with 14 bases spanning the gap. The CDR3 is made up of 14 amino acids. Germline V lookup: CDR1 SNHLY, CDR2 FYNNEI. The CDR3 nucleotides are TGTGCCAGCAGCCCTCGGCGGACAGCCTACGAGCAGTACTTC. Encoded protein: CASSPRRTAYEQYF.

V gene TRBV6-6 combines with J gene TRBJ2-7, with a possible D match to TRBD2 (6 bases). The CDR3 has 11 amino acids. V shed 10 bases and J shed 6 bases, with 13 bases lying between them. Germline CDR1 is MNHNY and CDR2 is SVGAGI (reference sequence). This CDR3 is CATRGGGEQYF. Written as DNA, the CDR3 is TGTGCCACCCGGGGAGGTGGCGAGCAGTACTTC.

The V call is TRBV12-5, the J call TRBJ1-5; 8 bases fit TRBD1. The CDR3 runs to 14 residues. Germline V lookup: CDR1 LGHNT, CDR2 FRNRAP. The CDR3 reads CASTDRGNNQPQHF. The CDR3 DNA reads TGTGCCAGCACCGACAGGGGTAACAATCAGCCCCAGCATTTT.

The CDR3 sequence is CASSQENYEQYF. Written as DNA, the CDR3 is TGTGCCAGCAGCCAAGAGAACTACGAGCAGTACTTC. The V and J genes are TRBV7-3 and TRBJ2-7, with D uncertain. The V end lost 5 bases, the J end lost 3 bases, and 8 bases lay between the germline ends. This CDR3 is 12 amino acids long. Germline V gene lookup returns CDR1 SGHTA and CDR2 FQGTGA.

V and J are TRBV7-2 and TRBJ1-2; 11 nucleotides line up with TRBD1. Germline-derived CDR1 and CDR2 are SGHTA and FQGNSA. With V trimmed by 6 bases and J by 2 bases, 2 bases remained unmatched. The CDR3 consists of 14 residues. CDR3 nucleotide sequence: TGTGCCAGCAGTGGACAGGGGGCGAACTATGGCTACACCTTC. It is translated as CASSGQGANYGYTF.

This clonotype was seen once. The rearrangement links TRBV24-1 to TRBJ1-1, with D unresolved. The V gene's germline CDR1 is KGHDR and CDR2 SFDVKD. This CDR3 region has 13 residues. V lost 7 bases to trimming and J lost 1 base, with 9 bases between them. The CDR3 nucleotides are TGTGCCACCAGCGAGGGTGCGAACACTGAAGCTTTCTTT. Translation: CATSEGANTEAFF.

This clonotype was counted a few times. The chain recombines TRBV2 with TRBJ1-2; tentatively, D is TRBD1 (6 bases). Per the germline V gene, CDR1 is SNHLY and CDR2 is FYNNEI. V lost 5 bases and J 4 bases, leaving 14 bases between the germline ends. CDR3 length: 14 amino acids. Here the CDR3 DNA reads TGTGCCAGCAGTATGGCGGGGGCGCCCTATGGCTACACCTTC. Translating it yields CASSMAGAPYGYTF.

The chain carries TRBV2 and TRBJ2-3; TRBD2 matches 9 bases. V shed 1 base and J 6 bases; nucleotides not matched to a gene: 8. CDR1 is SNHLY and CDR2 is FYNNEI in the germline V gene. The CDR3 contains 16 residues. The CDR3 here is CASSEGLADLGDTQYF. In DNA form, the CDR3 reads TGTGCCAGCAGTGAAGGACTAGCGGACCTAGGGGATACGCAGTATTTT.

The CDR3, as DNA: TGTGCCACCAGCAAGAGCGGTGGCACGAACAACTATGGCTACACCTTC. The encoded protein is CATSKSGGTNNYGYTF. V usage is TRBV15 and J usage is TRBJ1-2; D gene uncertain. Deletions cut 4 bases from V and 2 bases from J, with 17 bases between. Germline CDR1 LNHNV, CDR2 YYDKDF (reference sequence). This CDR3 region has 16 residues.

Comment on this clonotype: A much larger clone is a single base away; this may be a read error. The chain combines TRBV2 with TRBJ1-2, with TRBD1 matching 7 bases. Trimming at V came to 8 bases and at J to 8 bases, leaving 14 bases not matched to a gene. In germline, CDR1 is SNHLY, CDR2 FYNNEI. The CDR3 extends over 14 amino acids. The CDR3 sequence is CASALISTGKGYTF. The CDR3 nucleotides read TGTGCCAGCGCCCTAATTTCGACAGGGAAGGGCTACACCTTC. Together with reference TRBV2 and TRBJ1-2, the CDR3 gives the full variable domain: EPEVTQTPSHQVTQMGQEVILRCVPISNHLYFYWYRQILGQKVEFLVSFYNNEISEKSEIFDDQFSVERPDGSNFTLKIRSTKLEDSAMYFCASALISTGKGYTFGSGTRLTVV.

In this sample, this clonotype turned up many times. The chain is built from TRBV29-1 and TRBJ1-4; 7 positions match TRBD1. Trimming cost V 4 bases and J 4 bases; bases outside gene matches: 6. The CDR3 sequence is 14 residues long. The germline V gene has CDR1 SQVTM and CDR2 ANQGSEA. The CDR3 here is CSVASGTDNEKLFF. CDR3 DNA sequence: TGCAGCGTTGCTTCCGGGACAGATAATGAAAAACTGTTTTTT.

The chain has TRBV29-1 and TRBJ2-2; the match to TRBD1 covers 8 bases. Per the germline V gene, CDR1 is SQVTM and CDR2 is ANQGSEA. The CDR3 is 11 amino acids. J lost 7 bases, V lost 7 bases, and 2 bases had no gene match. CDR3 loop: CSAGTGGELFF. CDR3 sequence (DNA): TGCAGCGCGGGGACAGGCGGGGAGCTGTTTTTT.

A remark on this clonotype: Sequence at one end of the junction differs from germline and may be a read error. The chain uses TRBV10-3 and TRBJ2-7; D may be TRBD1 (6 bases). This CDR3 spans 15 amino acids. Per germline, CDR1 ENHRY and CDR2 SYGVKD. The CDR3 sequence: CASSLSWTDSYEQYF. For the CDR3, the DNA is TGTGCCAGCAGTTTATCGTGGACAGATTCCTACGAGCAGTACTTC.

This clonotype has a handful of counts. This chain joins TRBV10-3 and TRBJ2-5, with D maybe TRBD2 (7 bases). The length of the CDR3 is 13 residues. V was clipped by 11 bases and J by 2 bases, with 15 bases between them. Germline V gene sequence: CDR1 ENHRY, CDR2 SYGVKD. The CDR3 protein is CAATGREQETQYF. The CDR3 DNA reads TGTGCCGCCACAGGGAGGGAACAAGAGACCCAGTACTTC.

This chain joins TRBV15 and TRBJ2-7, with unresolved D. The end of the DNA is better explained by TRBJ2-1, so the J call may be wrong. Per the germline V gene, CDR1 is LNHNV and CDR2 is YYDKDF (reference sequence). This CDR3 comprises 13 residues. This chain's CDR3 is CATSRDIESEQFF. The CDR3 bases are TGTGCCACCAGCAGAGATATCGAGAGTGAGCAGTTCTTC.

This clonotype occurred once. The chain uses TRBV7-9 and TRBJ1-1, with TRBD1 as a possible D gene (5 bases). V was shortened by 5 bases and J by 6 bases, with 16 bases between the two germline ends. The CDR3 length is 14 residues. The germline V gene has CDR1 SEHNR and CDR2 FQNEAQ (reference sequence). The CDR3 DNA reads as TGTGCCAGCAGCCATAGGGGCGGCTATCCTGAAGCTTTCTTT. It translates to CASSHRGGYPEAFF.

This chain links TRBV7-8 with TRBJ2-5; 11 positions agree with TRBD2. V was pared by 5 bases and J by 3 bases, with 8 bases of the junction left unmatched. The CDR3 has 16 amino acids. Germline CDR1 SGHVS, CDR2 FQNEAQ. In DNA form, the CDR3 reads TGTGCCAGCAGCCCGCCGGGACTAGCGGAAGAAGAGACCCAGTACTTC. Amino acids: CASSPPGLAEEETQYF.

The V and J genes are TRBV7-2 and TRBJ2-7; the match to TRBD2 covers 8 bases. Germline V gives CDR1 SGHTA, CDR2 FQGNSA. After removal of 3 bases from V and 5 bases from J, the junction contained 12 bases not matched to a gene. This CDR3 has 16 residues. The CDR3 spells CASSLDGREGPHEQYF. In nucleotides, the CDR3 is TGTGCCAGCAGCTTGGATGGTCGGGAGGGCCCCCACGAGCAGTACTTC.

The gene calls are TRBV2 and TRBJ2-2; D may be TRBD2 (5 bases). The CDR3 runs 14 residues. The germline gives CDR1 SNHLY, CDR2 FYNNEI. V dropped 8 bases and J dropped 7 bases, with 17 bases sitting between them. The CDR3, as DNA: TGTGCCAGCGGAGCTGGGTTACGGGACGGGGAGCTGTTTTTT. Translated: CASGAGLRDGELFF.

This clonotype was detected many times. The chain uses TRBV29-1 and TRBJ2-7; D may match TRBD1 or TRBD2 (5 bases each). CDR3 length equals 13 residues. V was clipped by 5 bases and J by 5 bases, with 16 bases between them. Germline V gene lookup returns CDR1 SQVTM and CDR2 ANQGSEA. The CDR3 region has the DNA TGCAGCGTTTCGTCCAGGGAGATCCACGAGCAGTACTTC. It translates to CSVSSREIHEQYF.

This clonotype was picked up a small number of times. V is TRBV27 and J is TRBJ1-1; TRBD1 is a possible D gene (5 bases). The germline V gene has CDR1 MNHEY and CDR2 SMNVEV (reference sequence). V dropped 3 bases and J dropped 7 bases, with 12 bases sitting between them. The length of the CDR3 is 13 residues. The CDR3 nucleotides read TGTGCCAGCAGTTTCCGGGGGACGAGTGAAGCTTTCTTT. Translated, it gives CASSFRGTSEAFF.